Included here is one T cell receptor (beta chain) sequence, with context. Its antigen is undetermined. These data originate in a study of blood T cells in healthy people across ages. Whole-study results and caveats: It was the long-lived donors that had more naive CD4+ cells and higher diversity than aged donors. Strong correlation linked observed beta diversity and percent naive T cells.

Trimming removed 3 bases from V and 0 bases from J, with 10 bases in between. The CDR3 runs 14 residues. Germline V lookup: CDR1 SGHRS, CDR2 YFSETQ. Alongside a J-beta primer mix, a sample-barcoded 5' primer served in a second PCR lasting about 7 to 11 cycles. TCRdb analysed the 5' RACE reads with MiXCR anew, one entry per CDR3 protein. The sample holds hundreds of thousands of distinct CDR3 sequences, 45% to 50% seen once. The chain uses TRBV5-1 and TRBJ2-7, with D possibly TRBD1 on 5 matching bases. The sequenced material came from blood. This TCR was recovered from a woman aged 55-69 years in good health. Here the CDR3 reads CASSSDTDSYEQYF. In DNA, the CDR3 is TGCGCCAGCAGCTCGGACACGGACTCCTACGAGCAGTACTTC.